The entry that follows covers one T cell receptor beta chain sequence. Its target is unknown. TCRdb's copy holds only in-frame clones and misses some; the assay was immunoSEQ multiplex PCR. The sample lists more than 250,000 clones; about nine tenths were seen once. These data are taken from a study of cytomegalovirus exposure and HLA in healthy donors. The overall study: The platform used for the 120 or so validation repertoires matched that of the roughly 700 first-cohort repertoires, a later analysis reported. Study-level results: A few CMV-associated chains were confirmed in vitro to be specific for CMV antigens. Cytomegalovirus association was assigned to over 150 TCR beta chains. TCR clusters originating in the first cohort tended to co-occur in the 100 to 150 validation repertoires, according to a later analysis.

Input material: PBMCs. This TCR came from a young woman in good health and CMV-seronegative.

The CDR3, as DNA: TGTGCCAGCAGCGAGGGTGGGATGGCCGGGCCAGATACGCAGTATTTT. Translated, it gives CASSEGGMAGPDTQYF. The rearrangement uses TRBV7-3 and TRBJ2-3; D perhaps matches TRBD2 (5 bases). With 5 bases removed from V and 4 bases from J, the gap between germline ends came to 19 bases. In germline, CDR1 is SGHTA, CDR2 FQGTGA. The CDR3 is 16 amino acids.